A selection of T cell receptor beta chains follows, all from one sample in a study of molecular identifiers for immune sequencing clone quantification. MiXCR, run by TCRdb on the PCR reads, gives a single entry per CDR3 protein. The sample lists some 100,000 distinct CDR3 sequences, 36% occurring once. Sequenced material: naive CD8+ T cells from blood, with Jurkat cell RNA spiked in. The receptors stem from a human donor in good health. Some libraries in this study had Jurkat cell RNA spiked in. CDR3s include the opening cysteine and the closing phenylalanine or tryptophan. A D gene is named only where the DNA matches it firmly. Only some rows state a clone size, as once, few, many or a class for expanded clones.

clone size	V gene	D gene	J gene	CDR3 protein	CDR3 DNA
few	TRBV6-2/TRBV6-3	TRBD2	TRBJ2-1	CASSYNLGGLAGEF	TGTGCCAGCAGTTACAATCTCGGCGGACTAGCGGGAGAGTTC
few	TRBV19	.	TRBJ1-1	CASSISTVMNTEAFF	TGTGCCAGTAGTATTTCGACAGTCATGAACACTGAAGCTTTCTTT
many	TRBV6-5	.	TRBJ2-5	CASKPPDRPQETQYF	TGTGCCAGCAAACCACCAGACAGACCTCAAGAGACCCAGTACTTC
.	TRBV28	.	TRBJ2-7	CASSIHYVPYEQYF	TGTGCCAGCAGTATTCACTACGTCCCCTACGAGCAGTACTTC
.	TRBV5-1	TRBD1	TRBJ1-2	CAIRQGEGYTF	TGCGCCATTAGACAGGGCGAAGGCTACACCTTC
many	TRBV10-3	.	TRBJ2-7	CAISSDSSYEQYF	TGTGCCATCAGTTCGGACAGCTCCTACGAGCAGTACTTC
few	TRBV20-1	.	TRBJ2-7	CSANGAAYEQYF	TGCAGTGCCAACGGGGCTGCCTACGAGCAGTACTTC
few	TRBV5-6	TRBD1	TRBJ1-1	CASSEGQMNTEAFF	TGTGCCAGCAGCGAGGGACAGATGAACACTGAAGCTTTCTTT
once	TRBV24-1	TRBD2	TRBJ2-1	CATSEGLAHEEQFF	TGTGCCACCAGTGAGGGACTAGCGCACGAAGAGCAGTTCTTC
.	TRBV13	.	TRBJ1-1	CASRTANTEAFF	TGTGCCAGCAGGACAGCAAACACTGAAGCTTTCTTT
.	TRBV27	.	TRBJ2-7	CASSERGGYEQYF	TGTGCCAGCAGTGAGAGGGGTGGGTACGAGCAGTACTTC
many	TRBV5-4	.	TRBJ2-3	CASSPPGRATDTQYF	TGTGCCAGCAGCCCACCGGGCAGGGCCACAGATACGCAGTATTTT
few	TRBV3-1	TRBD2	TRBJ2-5	CASSPYVSGSAPGTQYF	TGTGCCAGCAGTCCTTACGTTAGCGGGAGCGCTCCAGGGACCCAGTACTTC
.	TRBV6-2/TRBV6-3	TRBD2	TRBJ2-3	CASSFWAGATDTQYF	TGTGCCAGCAGTTTTTGGGCGGGAGCCACAGATACGCAGTATTTT
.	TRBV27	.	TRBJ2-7	CASSFGTSSYEQYF	TGTGCCAGCAGTTTCGGGACAAGCTCCTACGAGCAGTACTTC
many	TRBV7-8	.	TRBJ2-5	CASSVRVSQETQYF	TGTGCCAGCAGCGTCCGGGTCAGTCAAGAGACCCAGTACTTC
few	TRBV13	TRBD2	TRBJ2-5	CASSLAEETQYF	TGTGCCAGCAGCCTAGCGGAAGAGACCCAGTACTTC
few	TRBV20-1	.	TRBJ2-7	CSASGAGTYEQYF	TGCAGTGCTAGTGGGGCGGGAACCTACGAGCAGTACTTC
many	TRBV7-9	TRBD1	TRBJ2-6	CASSPGQETLWANVLTF	TGTGCCAGCAGTCCGGGACAGGAAACCCTTTGGGCCAACGTCCTGACTTTC
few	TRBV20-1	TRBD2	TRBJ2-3	CSASASGFTDTQYF	TGCAGTGCTAGTGCTAGCGGGTTCACAGATACGCAGTATTTT
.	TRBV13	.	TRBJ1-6	CASSPDSSRSPLHF	TGTGCCAGCAGCCCCGACAGTAGCCGTTCACCCCTCCACTTT